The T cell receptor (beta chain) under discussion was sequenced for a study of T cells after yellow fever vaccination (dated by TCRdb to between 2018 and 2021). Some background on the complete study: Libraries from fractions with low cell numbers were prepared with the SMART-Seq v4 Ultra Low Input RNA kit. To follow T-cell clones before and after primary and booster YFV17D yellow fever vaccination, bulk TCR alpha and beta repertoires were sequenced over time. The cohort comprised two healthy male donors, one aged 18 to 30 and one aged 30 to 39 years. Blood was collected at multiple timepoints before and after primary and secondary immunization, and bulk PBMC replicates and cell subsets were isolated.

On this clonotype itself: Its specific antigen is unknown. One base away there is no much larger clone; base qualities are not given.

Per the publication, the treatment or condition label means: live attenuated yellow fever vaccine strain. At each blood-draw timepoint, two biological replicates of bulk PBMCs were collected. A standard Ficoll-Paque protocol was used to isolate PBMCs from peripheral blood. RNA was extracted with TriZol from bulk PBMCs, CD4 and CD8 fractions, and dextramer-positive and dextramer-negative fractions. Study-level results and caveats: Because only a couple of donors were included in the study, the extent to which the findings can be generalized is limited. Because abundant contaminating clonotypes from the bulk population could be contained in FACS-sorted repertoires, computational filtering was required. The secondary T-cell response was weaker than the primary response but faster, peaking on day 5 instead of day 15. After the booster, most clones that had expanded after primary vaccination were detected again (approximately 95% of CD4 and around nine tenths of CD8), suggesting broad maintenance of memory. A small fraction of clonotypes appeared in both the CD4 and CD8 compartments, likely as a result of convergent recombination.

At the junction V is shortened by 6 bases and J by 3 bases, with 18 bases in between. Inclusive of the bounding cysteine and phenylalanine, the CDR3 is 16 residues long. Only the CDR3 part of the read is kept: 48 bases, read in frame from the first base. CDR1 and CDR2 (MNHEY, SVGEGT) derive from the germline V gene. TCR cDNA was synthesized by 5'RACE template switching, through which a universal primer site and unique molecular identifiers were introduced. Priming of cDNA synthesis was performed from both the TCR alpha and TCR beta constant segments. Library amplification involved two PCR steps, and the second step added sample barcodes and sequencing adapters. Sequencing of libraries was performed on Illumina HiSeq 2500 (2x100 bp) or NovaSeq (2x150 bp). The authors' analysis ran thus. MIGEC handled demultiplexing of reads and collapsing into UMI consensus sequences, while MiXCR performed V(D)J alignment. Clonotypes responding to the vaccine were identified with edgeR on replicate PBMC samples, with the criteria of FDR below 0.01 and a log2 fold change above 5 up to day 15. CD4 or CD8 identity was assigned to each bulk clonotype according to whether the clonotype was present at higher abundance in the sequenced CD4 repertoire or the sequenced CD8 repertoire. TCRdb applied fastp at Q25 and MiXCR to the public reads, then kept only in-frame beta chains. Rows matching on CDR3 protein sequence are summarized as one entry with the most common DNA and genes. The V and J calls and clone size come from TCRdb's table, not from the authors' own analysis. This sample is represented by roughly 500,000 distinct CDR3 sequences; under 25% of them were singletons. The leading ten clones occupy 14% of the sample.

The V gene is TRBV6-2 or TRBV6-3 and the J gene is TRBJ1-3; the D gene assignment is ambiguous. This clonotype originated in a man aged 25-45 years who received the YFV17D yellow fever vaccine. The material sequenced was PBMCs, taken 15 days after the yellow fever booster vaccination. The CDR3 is CASRQVGIRSGNTIYF. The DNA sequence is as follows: TGTGCCAGCAGACAAGTCGGGATCCGAAGTGGAAACACCATATATTTT.